This passage covers 24 T cell receptor beta chains from one sample sequenced in a study of blood T cell repertoires in COVID-19. Sequencing used immunoSEQ multiplex PCR; TCRdb keeps in-frame clones, though not all of them. The sample includes 200,000 to 250,000 clones, 88% of them seen just once. Input material: peripheral blood. The source is a woman in her thirties or forties who had recovered from COVID-19.

The chain recombines TRBV24-1 with TRBJ2-1; D may be TRBD2 (6 bases). The V end was cut by 4 bases, the J end by 13 bases, with 10 bases between. CDR1 is KGHDR, CDR2 SFDVKD, per germline. The CDR3 runs 11 residues. The chain's CDR3 is CATSDWRVQFF. The CDR3 nucleotides read TGTGCCACCAGTGACTGGAGGGTTCAGTTCTTC.

The V gene is TRBV6-4, the J gene TRBJ2-1; 7 bases are a match to TRBD2. The CDR3 covers 15 residues. Per germline, CDR1 MRHNA and CDR2 SNTAGT. V shed 3 bases, J shed 3 bases, and the junction held 5 bases outside the gene matches. For the CDR3, the DNA is TGTGCCAGCAGTGAAGTGAGCGGGGACTACAATGAGCAGTTCTTC. Protein product: CASSEVSGDYNEQFF.

V is TRBV7-2 and J is TRBJ2-7; TRBD2 agrees at 8 bases. Germline values: CDR1 SGHTA, CDR2 FQGNSA. This CDR3 contains 13 residues. The ends lost 1 base at V and 13 bases at J; junction bases unmatched: 9. The CDR3 loop reads CASSLETPAGGYF. CDR3 DNA sequence: TGTGCCAGCAGCTTAGAGACGCCGGCGGGAGGTTACTTC.

V usage is TRBV7-3 and J usage is TRBJ2-7; the D gene is possibly TRBD1 (6 bases). The V end was cut by 0 bases, the J end by 2 bases, with 14 bases between. CDR3 size: 16 residues. The germline gives CDR1 SGHTA, CDR2 FQGTGA. DNA of the CDR3: TGTGCCAGCAGCTTAACGGGGGCAGGTAATCCCTACGAGCAGTACTTC. It translates to CASSLTGAGNPYEQYF.

Here the CDR3 DNA reads TGTGCCAGCAGCTCTTTATATGGGACAGGGGGTAATGAGCAGTTCTTC. This gives the protein CASSSLYGTGGNEQFF. The rearrangement joins TRBV5-5 to TRBJ2-1; 11 positions match TRBD1. With V trimmed by 3 bases and J by 7 bases, 9 bases remained unmatched. CDR3 length: 16 amino acids. Germline V gives CDR1 SGHKS, CDR2 YYEKEE (reference sequence).

This sequence joins TRBV30 and TRBJ2-7, with TRBD2 as a possible D gene (6 bases). The CDR3 spans 14 residues. V was trimmed by 1 base and J by 0 bases, leaving 10 bases between them. From germline, CDR1 is GTSNPN and CDR2 SVGIG (reference sequence). The CDR3 sequence is CAWSGAGYSYEQYF. The CDR3 coding sequence is TGTGCCTGGAGTGGAGCGGGTTACTCCTACGAGCAGTACTTC.

CDR3 DNA: TGTGCCATCAGTGAGGGACACCTAACCTACGAGCAGTACTTC. It specifies CAISEGHLTYEQYF. The V call is TRBV10-3, the J call TRBJ2-7, with D perhaps matching TRBD1 (5 bases). Looked up from germline, CDR1 is ENHRY and CDR2 is SYGVKD. The V end was cut by 2 bases, the J end by 2 bases, with 10 bases between. There are 14 residues in the CDR3.

CDR3 sequence reads: CASSRRLDHNEQFF. CDR3 nucleotides: TGTGCCAGCAGTCGTAGACTAGACCACAATGAGCAGTTCTTC. The chain is built from TRBV6-2 or TRBV6-3 and TRBJ2-1; the D gene is possibly TRBD2 (6 bases). The CDR3 consists of 14 residues. Per the germline V gene, CDR1 is MNHEY and CDR2 is SVGEGT. The V end lost 5 bases, the J end lost 5 bases, and 13 bases lay between the germline ends.

The chain uses TRBV7-2 and TRBJ1-5, with a tentative D call TRBD1 (5 bases). V was shortened by 3 bases and J by 6 bases, with 21 bases between the two germline ends. Per the germline V gene, CDR1 is SGHTA and CDR2 is FQGNSA. This CDR3 is 17 amino acids long. The CDR3 DNA sequence: TGTGCCAGCAGCTTGGGTGGTTACACAGGAGGGAGTCAGCCCCAGCATTTT. Translating it yields CASSLGGYTGGSQPQHF.

The chain has TRBV9 and TRBJ1-3; 7 bases map to TRBD1. CDR1 is SGDLS, CDR2 YYNGEE, per germline. With 2 bases clipped from V and 0 bases from J, the junction kept 5 bases outside the gene matches. The CDR3 spans 16 residues. The CDR3 reads CASSVLGQSSGNTIYF. CDR3 sequence (DNA): TGTGCCAGCAGCGTCTTGGGACAGAGCTCTGGAAACACCATATATTTT.

This chain connects TRBV5-1 to TRBJ2-7, with 7 bases that match TRBD1. This CDR3 comprises 15 residues. Trimming cost V 1 base and J 3 bases; bases outside gene matches: 7. Germline lookup yields CDR1 SGHRS and CDR2 YFSETQ. In DNA form, the CDR3 reads TGCGCCAGCAGCTTGTCGGGACAGCGAAACTACGAGCAGTACTTC. It is translated as CASSLSGQRNYEQYF.

This chain connects TRBV28 to TRBJ2-5, with TRBD1 matching 7 bases. Germline V gene data show CDR1 as MDHEN and CDR2 as SYDVKM. This CDR3 region has 15 residues. V dropped 4 bases and J dropped 5; count of bases not matched to a gene: 10. DNA for the CDR3: TGTGCCAGCAGTTCCTCGGACAGGCCAGGGGAGACCCAGTACTTC. Protein: CASSSSDRPGETQYF.

Only one count was recorded for this clone. The chain joins TRBV27 to TRBJ2-4; perhaps TRBD2 as D (6 bases). The CDR3 consists of 14 residues. V gave up 5 bases and J gave up 5 bases, with 13 bases separating them. Germline V gene lookup returns CDR1 MNHEY and CDR2 SMNVEV (reference sequence). The CDR3 coding sequence is TGTGCCAGCAGTGGAAGAGGACTACAAAACATTCAGTACTTC. It encodes CASSGRGLQNIQYF.

The CDR3 DNA is TGTGCCAGTAGTATTTTAGTCGGGGGGACAAACTCTGGAAACACCATATATTTT. This encodes CASSILVGGTNSGNTIYF. The chain combines TRBV19 with TRBJ1-3, with a weak D call TRBD1 (6 bases). This CDR3 is built from 18 residues. Germline lookup yields CDR1 LNHDA and CDR2 SQIVND (reference sequence). V lost 3 bases, J lost 0 bases, and 18 bases lay in between.

CDR3 loop: CASSQDQGGAYGYTF. The CDR3, as DNA: TGCGCCAGCAGCCAAGATCAAGGGGGGGCCTATGGCTACACCTTC. The chain is built from TRBV4-3 and TRBJ1-2, with D possibly matching TRBD1 (6 bases). CDR3 length: 15 amino acids. In germline, CDR1 is LGHNA, CDR2 YSLEER. V dropped 0 bases and J dropped 4 bases, with 12 bases sitting between them.

The rearrangement uses TRBV11-3 and TRBJ2-2; D uncertain. The CDR3 length is 14 residues. Germline CDR1 SGHNT, CDR2 YENEEA. Trimming took off 1 base at V and 4 bases at J, with 7 bases between the two ends. DNA of the CDR3: TGTGCCAGCAGCTTAGGGTACACCACCGGGGAGCTGTTTTTT. Amino acids: CASSLGYTTGELFF.

This clone was seen a few times. J is TRBJ1-1 and V is TRBV18; D unresolved. Germline CDR1 is KGHSH and CDR2 is LQKENI. V lost 9 bases, J lost 3 bases, and 5 bases lay in between. The CDR3 runs to 10 residues. The CDR3 is CASSDTEAFF. The CDR3 DNA follows: TGTGCCAGTTCGGACACTGAAGCTTTCTTT.

The chain recombines TRBV9 with TRBJ1-2; a possible D gene is TRBD1 (6 bases). The CDR3 covers 15 residues. Germline loops: CDR1 SGDLS, CDR2 YYNGEE. Trimming shortened V by 1 base and J by 0 bases, and 10 bases separated the two germline ends. The CDR3 nucleotides are TGTGCCAGCAGCGTATCACAGGGAGCTAACTATGGCTACACCTTC. Its translation: CASSVSQGANYGYTF. Filled out from reference TRBV9 and TRBJ1-2, the complete variable domain reads DSGVTQTPKHLITATGQRVTLRCSPRSGDLSVYWYQQSLDQGLQFLIQYYNGEERAKGNILERFSAQQFPDLHSELNLSSLELGDSALYFCASSVSQGANYGYTFGSGTRLTVV.

The chain uses TRBV7-5 and TRBJ2-1; the table's D gene call, TRBD2, was not cross checked with the DNA. TRBV7-5 counts as a pseudogene. This CDR3 is 16 amino acids long. The CDR3 loop reads CARSLKTSGGGNEQFF. In DNA, the CDR3 is TGTGCCAGAAGCCTTAAGACTAGCGGGGGTGGGAATGAGCAGTTCTTC.

The chain couples TRBV6-2 or TRBV6-3 to TRBJ1-1, with D possibly being TRBD1 (6 bases). V shed 3 bases and J shed 6 bases, with 11 bases lying between them. Germline lookup yields CDR1 MNHEY and CDR2 SVGEGT. CDR3 length: 13 amino acids. The CDR3 DNA is TGTGCCAGCAGTTATCAGGGGCGGTCTGAAGCTTTCTTT. Its translation is CASSYQGRSEAFF.

The chain links TRBV5-6 to TRBJ2-3, with a tentative D call TRBD2 (5 bases). The germline V and J ends were trimmed by 4 bases and 5 bases, with 17 bases remaining between them. Per germline, CDR1 SGHDT and CDR2 YYEEEE. The CDR3 runs 15 residues. The CDR3 is CASSRGLFRRDTQYF. DNA for the CDR3: TGTGCCAGCAGCCGCGGACTTTTTAGGAGAGATACGCAGTATTTT.

The J gene is TRBJ1-2, the V gene TRBV28; TRBD1 might be the D (5 bases). CDR1 is MDHEN, CDR2 SYDVKM, per germline. Trimming took off 3 bases at V and 11 bases at J, with 13 bases between the two ends. This CDR3 has 12 residues. CDR3 residues: CASSFHRQKYTF. The DNA for the CDR3 is TGTGCCAGCAGTTTCCACAGACAGAAATACACCTTC.

The J gene is TRBJ2-3, the V gene TRBV15, with 8 bases aligning to TRBD2. V dropped 4 bases and J dropped 2; count of bases not matched to a gene: 5. The V gene's germline CDR1 is LNHNV and CDR2 YYDKDF (reference sequence). CDR3 length: 15 amino acids. The CDR3 DNA is TGTGCCACCAGCACGAGACTAGCGTTCACAGATACGCAGTATTTT. Its translation is CATSTRLAFTDTQYF.

This chain joins TRBV7-2 and TRBJ1-2; D gene unclear. Germline V gives CDR1 SGHTA, CDR2 FQGNSA. V was clipped by 5 bases and J by 8 bases, with 12 bases between them. The CDR3 totals 12 residues. Written as DNA, the CDR3 is TGTGCCAGCAGCGCGGGAGAGAAGGGCTACACCTTC. This encodes CASSAGEKGYTF.